This T cell receptor beta chain is from a study of T cells after yellow fever vaccination. TCRdb passed the 5' RACE reads through MiXCR, listing each CDR3 protein once. The sample holds a few hundred thousand distinct CDR3 sequences, approximately 3.9% seen once. CDR3 size: 15 residues. Trimming shortened V by 1 base and J by 6 bases, and 15 bases separated the two germline ends. Germline V lookup: CDR1 LGHNA, CDR2 YNFKEQ. The genes are TRBV4-2 and TRBJ1-2; D not resolved. The TCR originated in a man younger than 35 who received the YFV17D yellow fever vaccine. The specimen was PBMCs, collected 5 days after the yellow fever booster vaccination. This chain's CDR3 is CASSQGFSGFDGYTF. CDR3 DNA sequence: TGTGCCAGCAGCCAAGGTTTTTCGGGCTTTGATGGCTACACCTTC.